The rows below give T cell receptor beta chains drawn from one sample of a study of Ad26.COV2.S vaccination and SARS-CoV-2 variants. The method was immunoSEQ multiplex PCR; TCRdb's version includes in-frame clones alone and lacks a portion of them. The repertoire has some 250,000 clones, approximately 88% of them found once; the top ten carry 9.5% to 12%. Source: peripheral blood, taken in a trial of Ad26.COV2.S vaccine versus placebo. The receptors originated from a person between 18 and 65 years old who received the Ad26.COV2.S COVID-19 vaccine or a placebo. The conserved cysteine and the conserved F or W are not part of the CDR3 here.

TRBV23-1	TRBJ1-2	ASSQSSTNYGYT
TRBV13	TRBJ1-1	ASSSRDRARTEAF
TRBV6-5	TRBJ2-1	ASGGVAHNEQF
TRBV28	TRBJ1-1	ASSQTGVLNTEAF
TRBV30	TRBJ1-4	AWSLGAGEEKLF
TRBV7-2	TRBJ2-1	ASRFSYEQF
TRBV19	TRBJ2-7	ASSIGSGLTYEQY
TRBV7-2	TRBJ1-5	ASSLGLGQPQH
TRBV11-2	TRBJ2-1	ASSFFSTSGRHNNEQF
TRBV28	TRBJ2-5	ASSLRGLEETQY
TRBV14	TRBJ2-7	ASSRGTGTGAYEQY
TRBV7-9	TRBJ2-1	ASSPPPRRGPTFNEQF
TRBV9	TRBJ1-1	ASSVGSVGNTEAF
TRBV9	TRBJ1-2	ASSPRGRGQDGYT
TRBV24-1	TRBJ2-3	ATSDAGRGNTQY
TRBV25-1	TRBJ1-6	ASSSGSPLH
TRBV10-3	TRBJ2-7	AISLAGTKAVEQY
TRBV7-3	TRBJ2-2	ASSLTGPGELF
TRBV18	TRBJ2-2	ASSPSYADTGELF
TRBV7-2	TRBJ2-5	ASSLATVWETQY
TRBV5-1	TRBJ2-7	ASSPTGRNEQY
TRBV19	TRBJ2-2	ASSIVASGGTGELF